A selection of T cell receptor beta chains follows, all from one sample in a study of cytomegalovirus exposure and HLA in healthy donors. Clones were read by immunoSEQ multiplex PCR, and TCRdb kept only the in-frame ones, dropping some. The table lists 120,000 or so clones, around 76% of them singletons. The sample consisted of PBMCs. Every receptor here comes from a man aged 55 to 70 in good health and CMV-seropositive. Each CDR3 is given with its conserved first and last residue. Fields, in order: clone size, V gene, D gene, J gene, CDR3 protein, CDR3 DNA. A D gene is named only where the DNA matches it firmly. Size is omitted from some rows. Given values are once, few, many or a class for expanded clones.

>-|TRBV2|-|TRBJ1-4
CASIRGSNEKLFF
TGTGCCAGCATTAGGGGCTCTAATGAAAAACTGTTTTTT
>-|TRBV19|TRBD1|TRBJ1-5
CATQTGGLGNQPQHF
TGTGCCACTCAGACAGGGGGTCTGGGCAATCAGCCCCAGCATTTT
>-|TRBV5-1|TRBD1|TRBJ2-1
CASAPGDRGNEQFF
TGCGCCAGCGCCCCGGGGGACAGGGGCAATGAGCAGTTCTTC
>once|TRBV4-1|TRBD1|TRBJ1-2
CASSQADRVHGYTF
TGCGCCAGCAGCCAGGCAGACAGGGTACATGGCTACACCTTC
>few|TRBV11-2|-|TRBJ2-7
CASSSRGHGGRYEQYF
TGTGCCAGCAGCTCGCGGGGCCACGGGGGAAGGTACGAGCAGTACTTC
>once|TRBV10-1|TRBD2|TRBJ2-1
CASSPSGNLYEQFF
TGCGCCAGCAGCCCTAGCGGGAATCTTTATGAGCAGTTCTTC
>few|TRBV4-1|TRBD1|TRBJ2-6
CASRGQGAFSGANVLTF
TGCGCCAGCAGAGGACAGGGGGCGTTTTCTGGGGCCAACGTCCTGACTTTC
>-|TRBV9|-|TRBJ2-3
CASSGDGARFTDTQYF
TGTGCCAGCAGCGGAGATGGGGCTAGATTTACAGATACGCAGTATTTT
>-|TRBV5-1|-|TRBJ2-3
CASSLQSTDTQYF
TGCGCCAGCAGCTTGCAGAGCACAGATACGCAGTATTTT
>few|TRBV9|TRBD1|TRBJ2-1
CASSAGQGGEQFF
TGTGCCAGCAGCGCCGGACAGGGTGGTGAGCAGTTCTTC
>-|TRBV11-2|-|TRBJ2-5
CASSGGAVQETQYF
TGTGCCAGCAGCGGCGGGGCGGTCCAAGAGACCCAGTACTTC
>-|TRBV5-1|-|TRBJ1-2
CASRAMAYGYTF
TGCGCCAGCAGAGCGATGGCCTATGGCTACACCTTC
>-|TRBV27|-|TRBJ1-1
CASSLRRQDNTEAFF
TGTGCCAGCAGTTTACGCCGACAGGACAACACTGAAGCTTTCTTT
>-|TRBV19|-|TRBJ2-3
CASSIRQTAWDTQYF
TGTGCCAGTAGTATAAGGCAGACAGCATGGGATACGCAGTATTTT
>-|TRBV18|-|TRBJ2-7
CASSDQQVGTYSYEQYF
TGTGCCAGCTCAGACCAGCAGGTCGGGACATACTCCTACGAGCAGTACTTC
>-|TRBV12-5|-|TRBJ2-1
CASGPSNEQFF
TGTGCTAGTGGTCCGTCCAATGAGCAGTTCTTC
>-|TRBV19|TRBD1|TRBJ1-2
CASRGQGHPYGYTF
TGTGCCAGTAGAGGACAGGGCCACCCCTATGGCTACACCTTC
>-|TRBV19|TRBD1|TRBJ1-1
CASSGRQGANTEAFF
TGTGCCAGTAGTGGACGACAGGGGGCCAACACTGAAGCTTTCTTT
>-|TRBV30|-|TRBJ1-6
CAWRPGIYNSPLHF
TGTGCCTGGAGGCCGGGGATCTATAATTCACCCCTCCACTTT
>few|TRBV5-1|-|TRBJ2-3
CASSLDRLTQYF
TGCGCCAGCAGCTTAGACAGGTTAACGCAGTATTTT
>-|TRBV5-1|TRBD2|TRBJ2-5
CASGTSGLSTETQYF
TGCGCCAGCGGGACTAGCGGTCTTTCAACGGAGACCCAGTACTTC
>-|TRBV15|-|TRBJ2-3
CATSRGGGGGTDTQYF
TGTGCCACCAGCAGAGGAGGGGGCGGGGGCACAGATACGCAGTATTTT
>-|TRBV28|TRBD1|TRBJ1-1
CASSLPRGQVREAFF
TGTGCCAGCAGTCTCCCCCGAGGACAGGTGAGAGAAGCTTTCTTT
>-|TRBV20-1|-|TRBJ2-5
CSAISTLEQYF
TGCAGTGCTATCAGTACCCTGGAGCAGTACTTC
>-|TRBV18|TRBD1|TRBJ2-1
CASSLRDRSSYNEQFF
TGTGCCAGCTCTCTCCGGGACAGGAGCTCCTACAATGAGCAGTTCTTC
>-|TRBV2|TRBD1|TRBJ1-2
CASRASGGAGYGYTF
TGTGCCAGCAGGGCCTCAGGGGGCGCGGGCTATGGCTACACCTTC
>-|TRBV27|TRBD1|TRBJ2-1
CASSLLDRYNEQFF
TGTGCCAGCAGTTTGCTGGACAGGTACAATGAGCAGTTCTTC
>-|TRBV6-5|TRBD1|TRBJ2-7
CASSYDRGRYEQYF
TGTGCCAGCAGTTACGACAGGGGGAGGTACGAGCAGTACTTC
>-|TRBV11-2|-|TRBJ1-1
CASSLEYMANTEAFF
TGTGCCAGCAGCTTAGAGTACATGGCGAACACTGAAGCTTTCTTT
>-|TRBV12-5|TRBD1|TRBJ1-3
CASGLTGGGNTIYF
TGTGCTAGTGGTTTGACAGGGGGCGGAAACACCATATATTTT
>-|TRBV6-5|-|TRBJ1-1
CASTPPGQANTEAFF
TGTGCCAGCACCCCCCCCGGACAAGCGAACACTGAAGCTTTCTTT
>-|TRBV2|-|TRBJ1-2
CASSENAGSYYGYTF
TGTGCCAGCAGTGAAAACGCAGGGTCCTACTATGGCTACACCTTC
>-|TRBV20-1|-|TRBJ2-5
CSADIRETQYF
TGCAGTGCTGACATCCGAGAGACCCAGTACTTC
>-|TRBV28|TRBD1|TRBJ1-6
CASGGGTGFTSPLHF
TGTGCCAGCGGGGGCGGGACAGGGTTTACTTCACCCCTCCACTTT
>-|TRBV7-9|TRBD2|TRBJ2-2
CSSSLASGRANTGELFF
TGTTCCAGCAGCTTAGCGAGCGGGAGGGCGAACACCGGGGAGCTGTTTTTT
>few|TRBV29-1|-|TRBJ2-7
CSVEGSGSRYEQYF
TGCAGCGTTGAGGGGTCCGGGAGTCGCTACGAGCAGTACTTC
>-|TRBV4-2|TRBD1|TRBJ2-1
CASSQVDRENEQFF
TGTGCCAGCAGCCAAGTAGACAGGGAGAATGAGCAGTTCTTC
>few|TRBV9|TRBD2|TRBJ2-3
CASSGPSGRSADTQYF
TGTGCCAGCAGCGGTCCGAGCGGGAGAAGTGCAGATACGCAGTATTTT
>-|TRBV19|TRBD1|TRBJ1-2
CASLGYGTGGVYGYTF
TGTGCCAGCTTGGGATATGGGACAGGGGGTGTCTATGGCTACACCTTC
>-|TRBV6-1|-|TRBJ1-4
CASSRVYATNEKLFF
TGTGCCAGCAGCAGGGTTTACGCAACTAATGAAAAACTGTTTTTT
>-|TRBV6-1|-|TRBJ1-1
CASSIGDTEAFF
TGTGCCAGCAGTATCGGGGACACTGAAGCTTTCTTT
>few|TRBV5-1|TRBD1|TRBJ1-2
CASSPGQGKPYGYTF
TGCGCCAGCAGCCCGGGACAGGGTAAACCCTATGGCTACACCTTC
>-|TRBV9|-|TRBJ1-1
CASSVAGAGALNTEAFF
TGTGCCAGCAGCGTAGCTGGGGCAGGGGCTTTGAACACTGAAGCTTTCTTT
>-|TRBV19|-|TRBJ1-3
CATNGGKDSGNTIYF
TGTGCCACCAACGGAGGGAAAGACTCTGGAAACACCATATATTTT
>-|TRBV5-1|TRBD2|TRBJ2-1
CASSLGASGNSYNEQFF
TGCGCCAGCAGCTTGGGGGCTAGCGGAAACTCCTACAATGAGCAGTTCTTC
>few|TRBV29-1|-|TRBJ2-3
CSVNGAFASSTDTQYF
TGCAGCGTTAATGGGGCATTTGCCTCTAGCACAGATACGCAGTATTTT
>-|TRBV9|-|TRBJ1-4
CASSPDGATNEKLFF
TGTGCCAGCAGTCCCGACGGGGCAACTAATGAAAAACTGTTTTTT
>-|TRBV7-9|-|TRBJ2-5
CASSPRSAQETQYF
TGTGCCAGCAGCCCCCGGAGCGCTCAAGAGACCCAGTACTTC
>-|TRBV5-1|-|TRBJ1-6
CASSLGGDSPLHF
TGCGCCAGTTCCTTGGGAGGGGACTCACCCCTCCACTTT
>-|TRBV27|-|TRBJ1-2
CASTSGGLGNYGYTF
TGTGCCAGCACCTCGGGGGGGCTTGGGAACTATGGCTACACCTTC
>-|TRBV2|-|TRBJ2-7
CASHNAGSRQYF
TGTGCCAGCCACAACGCCGGGAGCCGGCAGTACTTC